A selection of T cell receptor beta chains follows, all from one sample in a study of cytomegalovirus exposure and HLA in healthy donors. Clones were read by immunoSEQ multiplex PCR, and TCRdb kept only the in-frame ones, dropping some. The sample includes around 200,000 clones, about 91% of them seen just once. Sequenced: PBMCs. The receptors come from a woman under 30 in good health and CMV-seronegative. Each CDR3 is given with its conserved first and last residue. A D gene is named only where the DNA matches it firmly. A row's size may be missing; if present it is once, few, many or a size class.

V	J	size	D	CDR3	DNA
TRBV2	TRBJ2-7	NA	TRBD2	CASRGLTYEQYF	TGTGCCAGCAGGGGACTAACCTACGAGCAGTACTTC
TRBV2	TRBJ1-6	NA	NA	CASSENSQHYNSPLHF	TGTGCCAGCAGTGAAAACTCACAGCATTATAATTCACCCCTCCACTTT
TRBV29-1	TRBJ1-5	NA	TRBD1	CSVRGTGMEQPQHF	TGCAGCGTTCGGGGGACAGGGATGGAGCAGCCCCAGCATTTT
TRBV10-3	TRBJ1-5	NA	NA	CAISEAGFNQPQHF	TGTGCCATCAGTGAGGCAGGGTTCAATCAGCCCCAGCATTTT
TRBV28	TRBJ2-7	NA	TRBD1	CASAGTDYEQYF	TGTGCCAGCGCCGGGACAGACTACGAGCAGTACTTC
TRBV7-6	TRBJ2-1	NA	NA	CASSGRGRKGNSYNEQFF	TGTGCCAGCAGCGGCCGGGGGAGGAAGGGAAACTCCTACAATGAGCAGTTCTTC
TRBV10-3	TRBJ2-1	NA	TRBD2	CAIRPGLAAYNEQFF	TGTGCCATCAGGCCGGGACTAGCGGCCTACAATGAGCAGTTCTTC
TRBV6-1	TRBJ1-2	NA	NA	CASSESLADRQYGYTF	TGTGCCAGCAGTGAAAGTTTGGCGGACAGACAATATGGCTACACCTTC
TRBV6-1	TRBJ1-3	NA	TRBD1	CASSGRTGANELSSGNTIYF	TGTGCCAGCAGTGGAAGGACAGGGGCGAACGAGTTGAGCTCTGGAAACACCATATATTTT
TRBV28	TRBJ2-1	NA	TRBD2	CASSFFEGGPAEQFF	TGTGCCAGCAGTTTTTTCGAGGGAGGGCCAGCTGAGCAGTTCTTC
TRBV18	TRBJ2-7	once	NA	CASSPPESIGYEQYF	TGTGCCAGCTCACCACCGGAGTCAATTGGCTACGAGCAGTACTTC
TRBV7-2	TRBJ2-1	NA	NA	CASRLPPGGARRDEQFF	TGTGCCAGCAGACTACCCCCAGGCGGAGCCCGGAGGGATGAGCAGTTCTTC
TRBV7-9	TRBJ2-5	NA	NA	CASSLSEETQYF	TGTGCCAGCAGCTTGTCGGAAGAGACCCAGTACTTC
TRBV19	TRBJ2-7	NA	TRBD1	CASSPSDRAYEQYF	TGTGCCAGTAGTCCTTCCGACAGGGCCTACGAGCAGTACTTC
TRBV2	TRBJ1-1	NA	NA	CASIRVRTEAFF	TGTGCCAGCATCAGGGTTCGGACTGAAGCTTTCTTT
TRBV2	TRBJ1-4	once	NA	CASSEALWAGPNEKLFF	TGTGCCAGCAGTGAAGCGCTTTGGGCAGGGCCTAATGAAAAACTGTTTTTT
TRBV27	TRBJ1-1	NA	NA	CASSPFNDRSEAFF	TGTGCCAGCAGTCCTTTCAATGACAGGTCTGAAGCTTTCTTT
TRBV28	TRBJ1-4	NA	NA	CASSLTGRDGKLFF	TGTGCCAGCAGTTTAACAGGGAGAGACGGAAAACTGTTTTTT
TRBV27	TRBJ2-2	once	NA	CASSLRDGTGELFF	TGTGCCAGCAGTTTACGGGATGGAACCGGGGAGCTGTTTTTT
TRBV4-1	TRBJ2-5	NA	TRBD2	CASSSPAGGQETQYF	TGCGCCAGCTCCTCCCCGGCGGGAGGCCAAGAGACCCAGTACTTC
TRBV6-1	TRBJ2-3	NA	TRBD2	CASSEVGTSGRAAPDTQYF	TGTGCCAGCAGTGAAGTAGGGACTAGCGGGAGGGCCGCCCCAGATACGCAGTATTTT
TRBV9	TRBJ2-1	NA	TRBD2	CASSFGGSSYNEQFF	TGTGCCAGCAGCTTTGGCGGGAGCTCCTACAATGAGCAGTTCTTC
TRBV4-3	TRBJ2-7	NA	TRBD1	CASSPDRGLLSHEQYF	TGCGCCAGCAGCCCTGACAGGGGGCTCCTCAGCCACGAGCAGTACTTC
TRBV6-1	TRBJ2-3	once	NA	CASSGTPDTQYF	TGTGCCAGCAGTGGGACTCCAGATACGCAGTATTTT
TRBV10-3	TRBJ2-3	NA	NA	CAISPGDGADTQYF	TGTGCCATCAGTCCAGGGGATGGGGCAGATACGCAGTATTTT
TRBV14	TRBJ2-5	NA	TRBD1	CASNLKGGLIPAETQYF	TGTGCCAGCAACCTTAAAGGGGGCCTGATTCCGGCGGAGACCCAGTACTTC
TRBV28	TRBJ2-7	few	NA	CASGKGTNYEQYF	TGTGCCAGCGGGAAAGGGACAAACTACGAGCAGTACTTC
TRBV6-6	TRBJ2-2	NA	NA	CASSPSALNTGELFF	TGTGCCAGCAGTCCATCCGCTCTAAACACCGGGGAGCTGTTTTTT
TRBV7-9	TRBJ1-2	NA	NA	CASSLGREGGYTF	TGTGCCAGCAGCTTAGGCAGGGAGGGTGGCTACACCTTC
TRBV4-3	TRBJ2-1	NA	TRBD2	CASSQGLAGVYNEQFF	TGCGCCAGCAGCCAAGGTCTAGCGGGAGTCTACAATGAGCAGTTCTTC
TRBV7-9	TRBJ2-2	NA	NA	CASSFDTGELFF	TGTGCCAGCAGCTTCGACACCGGGGAGCTGTTTTTT
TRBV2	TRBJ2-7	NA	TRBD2	CASSAASGLYEQYF	TGTGCCAGCAGTGCAGCTAGCGGGCTATACGAGCAGTACTTC
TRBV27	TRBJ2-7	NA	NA	CASRRLAFGSQPTSHEQYF	TGTGCCAGCAGGCGATTAGCCTTTGGGTCTCAACCAACGAGCCACGAGCAGTACTTC
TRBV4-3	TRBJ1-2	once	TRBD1	CASSQVDRGGGYTF	TGCGCCAGCAGCCAAGTAGACAGGGGGGGTGGCTACACCTTC
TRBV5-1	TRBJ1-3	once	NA	CASRLDNYSGNTIYF	TGCGCCAGCAGGTTGGACAACTACTCTGGAAACACCATATATTTT
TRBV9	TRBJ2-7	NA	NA	CASSVGGNSYEQYF	TGTGCCAGCAGCGTAGGAGGCAACTCCTACGAGCAGTACTTC
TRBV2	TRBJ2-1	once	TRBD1	CASINPVDRGRTEQFF	TGTGCCAGCATAAACCCCGTGGACAGGGGGCGCACGGAGCAGTTCTTC
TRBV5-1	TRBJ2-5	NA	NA	CASSFGGSVRETQYF	TGCGCCAGCAGCTTTGGAGGGAGTGTTAGGGAGACCCAGTACTTC
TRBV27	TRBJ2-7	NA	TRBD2	CASSGRGRAGDLYPYEQYF	TGTGCCAGCAGTGGCCGCGGTAGAGCGGGAGACCTTTACCCCTACGAGCAGTACTTC
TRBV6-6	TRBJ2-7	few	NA	CASLRQTPYEQYF	TGTGCCAGCCTCAGACAGACCCCCTACGAGCAGTACTTC
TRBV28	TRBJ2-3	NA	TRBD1	CASRSTGQGTDTQYF	TGTGCCAGCAGATCCACGGGACAGGGCACAGATACGCAGTATTTT
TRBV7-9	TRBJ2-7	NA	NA	CASSLEATGQYEQYF	TGTGCCAGCAGCTTAGAGGCTACAGGACAATACGAGCAGTACTTC
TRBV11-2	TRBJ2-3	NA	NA	CASSFRQGSTDTQYF	TGTGCCAGCAGCTTTCGTCAGGGCAGCACAGATACGCAGTATTTT
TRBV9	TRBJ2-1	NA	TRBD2	CASSVGGLGKNEQFF	TGTGCCAGCAGCGTAGGCGGACTAGGTAAAAATGAGCAGTTCTTC
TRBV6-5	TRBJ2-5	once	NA	CASSYSRGTETQYF	TGTGCCAGCAGTTACTCGAGAGGAACTGAGACCCAGTACTTC
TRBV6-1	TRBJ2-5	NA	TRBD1	CASSEGQYKETQYF	TGTGCCAGCAGTGAGGGACAGTACAAAGAGACCCAGTACTTC
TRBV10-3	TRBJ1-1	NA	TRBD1	CAISGLTGVNTEAFF	TGTGCCATCAGTGGCTTGACAGGGGTAAACACTGAAGCTTTCTTT
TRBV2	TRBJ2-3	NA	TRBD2	CASVKREGFTDTQYF	TGTGCCAGTGTCAAGCGGGAGGGATTCACAGATACGCAGTATTTT
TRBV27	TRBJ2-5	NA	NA	CASSFLGGEETQYF	TGTGCCAGCAGTTTTTTAGGGGGGGAAGAGACCCAGTACTTC
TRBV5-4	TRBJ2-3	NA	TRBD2	CASSRRPMGRESYTQYF	TGTGCCAGCAGCCGTAGACCTATGGGGCGGGAGAGCTATACGCAGTATTTT